This T cell receptor beta chain is from a study of blood T cell repertoires in COVID-19. About the research overall: Sites across the United States, Italy and Spain contributed samples from acute and convalescent COVID-19. PBMCs, B-cell-depleted T cells, or T cells were the source of the cDNA or gDNA that made up the material.

Germline V gene lookup returns CDR1 SGHTA and CDR2 FQGTGA. The V end was cut by 8 bases, the J end by 0 bases, with 8 bases between. The CDR3 is 13 amino acids. Original processing methods: It was from reference gene primer amplification that nucleated cell counts were estimated. Sequencing was performed with immunoSEQ multiplex PCR; in TCRdb, only in-frame clones are kept and a portion is missing. V, J and clone size are taken as reported in that table, and D and trimming were inferred from the DNA itself. Altogether some 70,000 clones are present, 80% to 90% being singletons, with the ten largest covering less than 2.5%.

The clonotype was recovered from a human donor in a cohort sampled during active COVID-19. This chain links TRBV7-3 with TRBJ2-1; no clear D. The source material was peripheral blood. In DNA form, the CDR3 reads TGTGCCAGCGCTCTGAGCTCCTACAATGAGCAGTTCTTC. Translated: CASALSSYNEQFF.